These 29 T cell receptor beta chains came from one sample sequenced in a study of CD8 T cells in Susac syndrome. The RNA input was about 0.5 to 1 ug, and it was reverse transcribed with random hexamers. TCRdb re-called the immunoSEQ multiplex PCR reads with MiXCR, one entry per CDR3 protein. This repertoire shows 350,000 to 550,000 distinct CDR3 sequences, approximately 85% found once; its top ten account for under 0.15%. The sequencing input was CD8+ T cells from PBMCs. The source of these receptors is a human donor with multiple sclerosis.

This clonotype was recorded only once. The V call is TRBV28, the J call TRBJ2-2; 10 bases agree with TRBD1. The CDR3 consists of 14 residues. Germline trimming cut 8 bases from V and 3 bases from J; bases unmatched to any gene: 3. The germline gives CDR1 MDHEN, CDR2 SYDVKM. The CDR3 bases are TGTGCCAGCCGACAGGGGGCAGACACCGGGGAGCTGTTTTTT. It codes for CASRQGADTGELFF.

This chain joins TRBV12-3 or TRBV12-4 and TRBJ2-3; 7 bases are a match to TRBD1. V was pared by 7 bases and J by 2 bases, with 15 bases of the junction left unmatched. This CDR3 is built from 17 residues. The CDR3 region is CASKDDRVEAYTDTQYF. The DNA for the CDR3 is TGTGCCAGCAAGGACGACAGGGTAGAAGCCTACACAGATACGCAGTATTTT.

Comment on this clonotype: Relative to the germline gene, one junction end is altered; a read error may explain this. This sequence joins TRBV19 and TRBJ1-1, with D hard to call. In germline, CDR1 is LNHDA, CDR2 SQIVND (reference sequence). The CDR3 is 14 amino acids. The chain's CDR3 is CASSTPEGSTEVFF. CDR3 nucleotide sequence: TGTGCCAGTAGTACCCCGGAGGGCAGCACTGAAGTTTTCTTT.

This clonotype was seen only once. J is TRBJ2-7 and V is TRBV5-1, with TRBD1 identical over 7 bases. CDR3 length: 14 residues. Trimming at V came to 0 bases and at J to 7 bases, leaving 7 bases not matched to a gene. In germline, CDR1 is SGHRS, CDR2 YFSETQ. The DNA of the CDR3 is TGCGCCAGCAGCTTGGGGGACAGCCAAGAGGAGCAGTACTTC. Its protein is CASSLGDSQEEQYF. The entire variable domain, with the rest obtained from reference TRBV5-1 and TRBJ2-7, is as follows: KAGVTQTPRYLIKTRGQQVTLSCSPISGHRSVSWYQQTPGQGLQFLFEYFSETQRNKGNFPGRFSGRQFSNSRSEMNVSTLELGDSALYLCASSLGDSQEEQYFGPGTRLTVT.

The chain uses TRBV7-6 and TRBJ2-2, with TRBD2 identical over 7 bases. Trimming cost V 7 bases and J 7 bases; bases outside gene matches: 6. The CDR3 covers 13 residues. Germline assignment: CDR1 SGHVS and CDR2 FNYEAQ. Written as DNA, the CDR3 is TGTGCCAGCACCTTGGAGCGGGGCGGGGAGCTGTTTTTT. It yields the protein CASTLERGGELFF.

In DNA, the CDR3 is TGTGCCAGCAGTGATCTAGCGGGAGGAGCCGGGGAGCTGTTTTTT. This sequence encodes CASSDLAGGAGELFF. The chain is built from TRBV6-4 and TRBJ2-2, with TRBD2 matching 11 bases. V dropped 3 bases and J dropped 6; count of bases not matched to a gene: 3. CDR1 is MRHNA and CDR2 is SNTAGT in the germline V gene. The CDR3 spans 15 residues.

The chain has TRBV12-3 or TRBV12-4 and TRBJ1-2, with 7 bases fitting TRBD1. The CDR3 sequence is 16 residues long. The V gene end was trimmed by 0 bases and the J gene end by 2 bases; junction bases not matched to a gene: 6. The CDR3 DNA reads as TGTGCCAGCAGTTTAGCTGGACAGGATTCCAACTATGGCTACACCTTC. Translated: CASSLAGQDSNYGYTF.

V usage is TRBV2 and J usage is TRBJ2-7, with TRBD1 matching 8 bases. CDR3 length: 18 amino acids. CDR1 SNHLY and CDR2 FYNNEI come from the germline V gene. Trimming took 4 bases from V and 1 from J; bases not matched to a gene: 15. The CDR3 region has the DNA TGTGCCAGCAGTGGGCCGGGGACAGGTAAAGACCCTTCCTACGAGCAGTACTTC. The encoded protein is CASSGPGTGKDPSYEQYF.

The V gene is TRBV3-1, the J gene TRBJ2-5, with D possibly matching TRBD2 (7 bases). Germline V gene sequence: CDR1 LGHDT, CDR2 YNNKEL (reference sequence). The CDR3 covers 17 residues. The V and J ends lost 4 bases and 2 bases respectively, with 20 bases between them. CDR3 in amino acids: CASSLAGGGGNQETQYF. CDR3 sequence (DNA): TGTGCCAGCAGCCTCGCAGGAGGCGGGGGCAATCAAGAGACCCAGTACTTC.

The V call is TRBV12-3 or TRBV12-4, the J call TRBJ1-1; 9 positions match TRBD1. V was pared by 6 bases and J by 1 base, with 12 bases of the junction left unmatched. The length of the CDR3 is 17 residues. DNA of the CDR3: TGTGCCAGCAGGCGGACCTTGGGGACAGGGCCGAACACTGAAGCTTTCTTT. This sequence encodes CASRRTLGTGPNTEAFF.

Here the CDR3 reads CSVLPQGVSTDTQYF. The DNA of the CDR3 is TGCAGCGTACTACCCCAGGGTGTGAGCACAGATACGCAGTATTTT. The genes are TRBV29-1 and TRBJ2-3; TRBD1 might be the D (5 bases). With 6 bases removed from V and 0 bases from J, the gap between germline ends came to 16 bases. The CDR3 spans 15 residues. The V gene's germline CDR1 is SQVTM and CDR2 ANQGSEA.

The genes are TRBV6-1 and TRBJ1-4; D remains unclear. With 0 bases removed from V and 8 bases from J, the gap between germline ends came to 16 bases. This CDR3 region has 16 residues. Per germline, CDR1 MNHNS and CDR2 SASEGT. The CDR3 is CASSEAVGIGGEKLFF. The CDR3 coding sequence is TGTGCCAGCAGTGAAGCCGTTGGGATCGGAGGAGAAAAACTGTTTTTT.

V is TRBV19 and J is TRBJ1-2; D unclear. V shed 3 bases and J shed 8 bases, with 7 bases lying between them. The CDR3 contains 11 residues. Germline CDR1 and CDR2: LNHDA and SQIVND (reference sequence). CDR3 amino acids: CASSMGAGYTF. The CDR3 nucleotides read TGTGCCAGTAGTATGGGTGCCGGCTACACCTTC.

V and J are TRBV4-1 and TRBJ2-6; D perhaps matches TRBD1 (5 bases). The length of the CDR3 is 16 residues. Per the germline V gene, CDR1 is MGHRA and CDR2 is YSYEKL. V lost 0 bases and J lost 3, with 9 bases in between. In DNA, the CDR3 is TGCGCCAGCAGCCAAGATAAGGACAATGGGGCCAACGTCCTGACTTTC. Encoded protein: CASSQDKDNGANVLTF.

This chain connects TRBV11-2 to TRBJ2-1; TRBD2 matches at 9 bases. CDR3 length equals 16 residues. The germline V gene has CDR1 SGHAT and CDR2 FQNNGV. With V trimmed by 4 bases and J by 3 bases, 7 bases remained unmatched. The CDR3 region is CASSSTGTSYYNEQFF. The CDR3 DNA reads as TGTGCCAGCAGCTCAACCGGGACTAGCTACTACAATGAGCAGTTCTTC.

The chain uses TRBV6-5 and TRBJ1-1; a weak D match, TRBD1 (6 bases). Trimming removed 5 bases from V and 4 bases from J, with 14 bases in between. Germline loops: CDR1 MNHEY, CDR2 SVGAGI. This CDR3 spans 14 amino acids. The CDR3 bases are TGTGCCAGCAGTACAACACAGGGTGGCACTGAAGCTTTCTTT. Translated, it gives CASSTTQGGTEAFF.

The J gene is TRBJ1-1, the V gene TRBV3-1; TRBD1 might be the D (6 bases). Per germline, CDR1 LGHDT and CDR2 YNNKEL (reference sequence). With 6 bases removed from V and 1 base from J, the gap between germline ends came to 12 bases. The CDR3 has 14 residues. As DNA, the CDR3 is TGTGCCAGCAGTGTACCAGGGGAGAACACTGAAGCTTTCTTT. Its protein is CASSVPGENTEAFF.

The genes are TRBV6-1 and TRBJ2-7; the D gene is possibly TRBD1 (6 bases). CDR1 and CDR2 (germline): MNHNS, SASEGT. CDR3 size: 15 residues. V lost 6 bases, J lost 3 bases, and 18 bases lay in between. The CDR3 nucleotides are TGTGCCAGCAGAAAGACAGGACTCATCTTCTACGAGCAGTACTTC. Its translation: CASRKTGLIFYEQYF.

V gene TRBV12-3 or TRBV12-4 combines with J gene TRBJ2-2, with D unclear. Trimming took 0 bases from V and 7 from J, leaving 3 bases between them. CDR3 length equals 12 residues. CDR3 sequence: CASSLAIGELFF. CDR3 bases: TGTGCCAGCAGTTTAGCGATCGGGGAGCTGTTTTTT.

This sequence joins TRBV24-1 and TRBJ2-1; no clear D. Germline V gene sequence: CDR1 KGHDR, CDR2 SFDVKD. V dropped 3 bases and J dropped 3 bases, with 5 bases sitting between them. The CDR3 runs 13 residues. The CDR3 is CATSDGVYNEQFF. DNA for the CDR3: TGTGCCACCAGTGATGGGGTCTACAATGAGCAGTTCTTC.

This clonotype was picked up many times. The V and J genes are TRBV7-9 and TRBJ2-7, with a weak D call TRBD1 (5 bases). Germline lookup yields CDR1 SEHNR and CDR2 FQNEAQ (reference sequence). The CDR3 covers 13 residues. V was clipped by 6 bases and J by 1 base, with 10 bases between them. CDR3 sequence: CASSSRDSYEQYF. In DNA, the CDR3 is TGTGCCAGCAGTAGCAGGGATTCCTACGAGCAGTACTTC.

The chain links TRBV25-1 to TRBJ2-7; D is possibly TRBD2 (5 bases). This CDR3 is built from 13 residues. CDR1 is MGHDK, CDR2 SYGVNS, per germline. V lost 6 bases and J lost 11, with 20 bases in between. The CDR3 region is CASSSRDLQVEYF. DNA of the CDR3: TGTGCCAGCAGCTCCCGGGATCTGCAGGTCGAGTACTTC.

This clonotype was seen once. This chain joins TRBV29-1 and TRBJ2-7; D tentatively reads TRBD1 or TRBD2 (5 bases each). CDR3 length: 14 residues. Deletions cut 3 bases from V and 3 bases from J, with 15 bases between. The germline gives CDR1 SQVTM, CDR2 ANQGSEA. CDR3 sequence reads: CSVEERGQGYEQYF. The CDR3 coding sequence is TGCAGCGTTGAGGAACGGGGTCAGGGCTACGAGCAGTACTTC.

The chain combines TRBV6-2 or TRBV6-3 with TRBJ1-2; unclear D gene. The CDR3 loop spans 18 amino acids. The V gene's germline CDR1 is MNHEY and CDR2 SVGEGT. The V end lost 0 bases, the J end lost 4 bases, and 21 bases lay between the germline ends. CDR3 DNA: TGTGCCAGCAGTTACTCGAGTTTCAGAACGGAAGCCCTCTATGGCTACACCTTC. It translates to CASSYSSFRTEALYGYTF.

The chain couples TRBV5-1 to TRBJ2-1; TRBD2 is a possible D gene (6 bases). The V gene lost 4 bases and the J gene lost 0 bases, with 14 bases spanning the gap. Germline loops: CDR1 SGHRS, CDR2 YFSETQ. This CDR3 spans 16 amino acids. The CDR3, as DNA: TGCGCCAGCAGCCCACCCGCTAGCGTCTCCTACAATGAGCAGTTCTTC. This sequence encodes CASSPPASVSYNEQFF.

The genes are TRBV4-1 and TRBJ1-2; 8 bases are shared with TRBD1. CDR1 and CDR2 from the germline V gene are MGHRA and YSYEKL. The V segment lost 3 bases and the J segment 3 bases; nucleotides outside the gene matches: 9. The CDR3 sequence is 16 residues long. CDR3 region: CASSHPPGQAYYGYTF. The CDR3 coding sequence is TGCGCCAGCAGCCACCCGCCGGGACAGGCTTACTATGGCTACACCTTC.

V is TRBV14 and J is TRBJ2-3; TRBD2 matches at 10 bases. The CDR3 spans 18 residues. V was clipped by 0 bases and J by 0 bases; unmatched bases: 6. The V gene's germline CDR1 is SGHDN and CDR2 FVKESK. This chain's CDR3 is CASSQDSLAGVSTDTQYF. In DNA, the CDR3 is TGTGCCAGCAGCCAAGATAGCCTAGCGGGAGTGAGCACAGATACGCAGTATTTT. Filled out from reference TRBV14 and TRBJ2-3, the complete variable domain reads EAGVTQFPSHSVIEKGQTVTLRCDPISGHDNLYWYRRVMGKEIKFLLHFVKESKQDESGMPNNRFLAERTGGTYSTLKVQPAELEDSGVYFCASSQDSLAGVSTDTQYFGPGTRLTVL.

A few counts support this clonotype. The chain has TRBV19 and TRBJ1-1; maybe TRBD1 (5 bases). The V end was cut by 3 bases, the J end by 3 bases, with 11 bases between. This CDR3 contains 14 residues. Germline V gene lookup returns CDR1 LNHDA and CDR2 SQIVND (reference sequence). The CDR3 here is CASSIMGLDTEAFF. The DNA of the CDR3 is TGTGCCAGTAGTATTATGGGGCTCGACACTGAAGCTTTCTTT. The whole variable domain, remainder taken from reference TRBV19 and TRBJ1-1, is DGGITQSPKYLFRKEGQNVTLSCEQNLNHDAMYWYRQDPGQGLRLIYYSQIVNDFQKGDIAEGYSVSREKKESFPLTVTSAQKNPTAFYLCASSIMGLDTEAFFGQGTRLTVV.

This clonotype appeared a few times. CDR3: CAIRTGYEQYF. In DNA form, the CDR3 reads TGTGCCATCAGGACAGGCTACGAGCAGTACTTC. This chain links TRBV6-1 with TRBJ2-7, with 7 bases fitting TRBD1. The CDR3 totals 11 residues. After removal of 10 bases from V and 3 bases from J, the junction contained 3 bases not matched to a gene. Germline V CDR1 and CDR2: MNHNS, SASEGT.